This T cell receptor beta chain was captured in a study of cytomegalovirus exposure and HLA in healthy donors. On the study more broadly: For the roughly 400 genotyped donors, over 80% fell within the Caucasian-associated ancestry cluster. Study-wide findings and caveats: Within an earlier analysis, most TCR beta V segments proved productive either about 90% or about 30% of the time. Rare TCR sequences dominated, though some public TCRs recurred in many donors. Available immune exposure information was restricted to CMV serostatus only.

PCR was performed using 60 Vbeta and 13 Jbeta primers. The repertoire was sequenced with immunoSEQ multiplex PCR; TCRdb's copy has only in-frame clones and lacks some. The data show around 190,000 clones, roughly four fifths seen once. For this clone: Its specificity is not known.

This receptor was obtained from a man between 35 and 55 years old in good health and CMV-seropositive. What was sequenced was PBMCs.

CDR3 coding DNA: TGTGCCAGCGCACAGCGGGGGGGCCCGGGGACCGGGGAGCTGTTTTTT. Translated: CASAQRGGPGTGELFF. V gene TRBV6-6 combines with J gene TRBJ2-2; TRBD2 matches at 10 bases. This CDR3 is built from 16 residues. Unmatched junction bases numbered 11, after V lost 8 bases and J lost 5 bases. The germline gives CDR1 MNHNY, CDR2 SVGAGI (reference sequence).